This T cell receptor beta chain was obtained from a study of blood T cell repertoires in COVID-19. This CDR3 spans 13 amino acids. V lost 3 bases and J 5 bases, leaving 10 bases between the germline ends. Measured with immunoSEQ multiplex PCR; TCRdb has only the in-frame clones, and not every one. The sample has under 300,000 clones; under 90% are singletons. The material sequenced was PBMCs or T cells enriched from blood (not recorded which). The V and J genes are TRBV12-3 or TRBV12-4 and TRBJ2-5; D is perhaps TRBD2 (6 bases). This sequence originates from a man in his late teens or twenties who had recovered from COVID-19. The CDR3 sequence: CASSLRGRETQYF. The CDR3 bases are TGTGCCAGCAGTTTGCGGGGTAGGGAGACCCAGTACTTC.